The 32 T cell receptor beta chains presented below share a single source sample, sequenced in a study of siplizumab effects on memory and regulatory T cells. Data came from immunoSEQ multiplex PCR; TCRdb stores just in-frame clones and leaves some out. The sample consists of around 110,000 clones, around 94% of them appearing once. The specimen sequenced was non-Treg CD4+ T cells sorted from blood. The receptors were sampled from a human donor in good health.

The chain is built from TRBV7-2 and TRBJ2-3; no firm D call. V was pared by 5 bases and J by 0 bases, with 0 bases between. In germline, CDR1 is SGHTA, CDR2 FQGNSA. The CDR3 covers 11 residues. The CDR3 DNA reads as TGTGCCAGCAGCAGCACAGATACGCAGTATTTT. This encodes CASSSTDTQYF.

This chain joins TRBV27 and TRBJ2-2; D may be TRBD1 (6 bases). Germline loops: CDR1 MNHEY, CDR2 SMNVEV (reference sequence). The V end lost 11 bases, the J end lost 5 bases, and 21 bases lay between the germline ends. The CDR3 runs to 15 residues. CDR3 amino acids: CAASPVGGQTGELFF. The CDR3, as DNA: TGTGCCGCCTCCCCGGTTGGGGGACAAACCGGGGAGCTGTTTTTT.

J is TRBJ2-7 and V is TRBV5-1, with D possibly being TRBD1 (5 bases). The CDR3 consists of 14 residues. Looked up from germline, CDR1 is SGHRS and CDR2 is YFSETQ. Trimming stripped 4 bases from V and 1 base from J, with 12 bases between. The CDR3 DNA follows: TGCGCCAGCAGCCGAGACAGCGAGTCCTACGAGCAGTACTTC. Amino acid sequence: CASSRDSESYEQYF.

The rearrangement uses TRBV19 and TRBJ1-1; D ambiguous. CDR1 is LNHDA and CDR2 is SQIVND in the germline V gene (reference sequence). V was clipped by 4 bases and J by 3 bases, with 18 bases between them. This CDR3 comprises 16 residues. The CDR3 nucleotides are TGTGCCAGTAGTAACCCCAAGAGGACGTATCACACTGAAGCTTTCTTT. As protein: CASSNPKRTYHTEAFF.

This clone has just a few counts. The chain links TRBV7-9 to TRBJ2-1; tentative D call: TRBD1 (5 bases). Trimming cost V 5 bases and J 9 bases, with 20 bases left between them. The CDR3 runs 15 residues. CDR1 and CDR2 from the germline V gene are SEHNR and FQNEAQ (reference sequence). CDR3 DNA sequence: TGTGCCAGCAGCACGTGGGGCACCAGTAGAAGTGAGCAGTTCTTC. It is translated as CASSTWGTSRSEQFF.

J is TRBJ1-6 and V is TRBV5-1; 9 nucleotides agree with TRBD1. CDR3 length: 15 amino acids. Per the germline V gene, CDR1 is SGHRS and CDR2 is YFSETQ. V was pared by 4 bases and J by 7 bases, with 6 bases of the junction left unmatched. CDR3 sequence (DNA): TGCGCCAGCAGCCAGGGACAGGGAGGGAATTCACCCCTCCACTTT. Amino acids: CASSQGQGGNSPLHF.

The rearrangement joins TRBV7-9 to TRBJ2-3; 13 nucleotides align to TRBD2. V shed 4 bases and J 6 bases; nucleotides not matched to a gene: 4. The V gene's germline CDR1 is SEHNR and CDR2 FQNEAQ (reference sequence). CDR3 length: 15 residues. The CDR3 DNA reads TGTGCCAGCAGCTGGGGGACTAGCGGGATCGATACGCAGTATTTT. It encodes CASSWGTSGIDTQYF.

V is TRBV7-2 and J is TRBJ1-2; D call uncertain. The CDR3 totals 12 residues. V was clipped by 5 bases and J by 7 bases, with 11 bases between them. Germline CDR1 reads SGHTA; CDR2 reads FQGNSA. For the CDR3, the DNA is TGTGCCAGCAGCCCGAACGGTCGTGGCTACACCTTC. Translating gives CASSPNGRGYTF.

The chain carries TRBV10-3 and TRBJ2-5, with 14 bases aligning to TRBD2. J lost 4 bases, V lost 2 bases, and 6 bases had no gene match. In germline, CDR1 is ENHRY, CDR2 SYGVKD. This CDR3 has 17 amino acids. The CDR3 nucleotides are TGTGCCATCAGTGAGGGGACTAGCGGGGGCCCCGGAGAGACCCAGTACTTC. Translated, it gives CAISEGTSGGPGETQYF.

The chain links TRBV5-6 to TRBJ1-1, with D possibly being TRBD1 (6 bases). CDR1 is SGHDT and CDR2 is YYEEEE in the germline V gene. The V end lost 0 bases, the J end lost 4 bases, and 16 bases lay between the germline ends. The CDR3 has 16 residues. CDR3 sequence reads: CASSLVHGGLVTEAFF. DNA for the CDR3: TGTGCCAGCAGCTTGGTCCACGGGGGGCTGGTCACTGAAGCTTTCTTT.

The rearrangement links TRBV19 to TRBJ1-3, with 7 bases identical to TRBD1. The CDR3 spans 15 residues. Unmatched junction bases numbered 4, after V lost 5 bases and J lost 0 bases. The V gene's germline CDR1 is LNHDA and CDR2 SQIVND (reference sequence). As DNA, the CDR3 is TGTGCCAGTAGTGTACAGGGGAACTCTGGAAACACCATATATTTT. It translates to CASSVQGNSGNTIYF.

The chain recombines TRBV5-4 with TRBJ2-3; 13 bases map to TRBD2. Trimming removed 0 bases from V and 7 bases from J; junction bases left unmatched: 8. This CDR3 spans 17 amino acids. The V gene's germline CDR1 is SGHNT and CDR2 YYREEE (reference sequence). The DNA of the CDR3 is TGTGCCAGCAGCTTGGCCTCTAGGACTAGCGGGGGAAATACGCAGTATTTT. This translates into CASSLASRTSGGNTQYF.

The chain couples TRBV6-6 to TRBJ2-7; D gene unclear. The CDR3 runs 11 residues. CDR1 MNHNY and CDR2 SVGAGI come from the germline V gene (reference sequence). Trimming stripped 6 bases from V and 3 bases from J, with 6 bases between. This CDR3 reads CASRNRYEQYF. For the CDR3, the DNA is TGTGCCAGCAGGAACCGCTACGAGCAGTACTTC.

V usage is TRBV30 and J usage is TRBJ2-3; D perhaps matches TRBD2 (5 bases). Looked up from germline, CDR1 is GTSNPN and CDR2 is SVGIG (reference sequence). V dropped 4 bases and J dropped 2 bases, with 13 bases sitting between them. The CDR3 spans 14 residues. The CDR3 region is CAWTPRRHTDTQYF. For the CDR3, the DNA is TGTGCCTGGACCCCCCGGAGGCACACAGATACGCAGTATTTT.

This rearrangement joins TRBV5-4 to TRBJ2-3; 11 bases agree with TRBD1. Per germline, CDR1 SGHNT and CDR2 YYREEE (reference sequence). This CDR3 has 14 residues. The ends lost 4 bases at V and 6 bases at J; junction bases unmatched: 4. CDR3 amino acids: CASSDGQGADTQYF. CDR3 in DNA: TGTGCCAGCAGCGACGGACAGGGGGCCGATACGCAGTATTTT.

The chain carries TRBV10-3 and TRBJ2-1, with 7 positions matching TRBD2. There are 14 residues in the CDR3. With V trimmed by 5 bases and J by 2 bases, 3 bases remained unmatched. CDR1 is ENHRY, CDR2 SYGVKD, per germline. The CDR3 loop reads CAISPSGTYNEQFF. The CDR3, as DNA: TGTGCCATCAGTCCTAGCGGAACCTACAATGAGCAGTTCTTC.

The rearrangement uses TRBV27 and TRBJ1-1; a possible D gene is TRBD1 (5 bases). V lost 2 bases and J lost 2, with 6 bases in between. CDR3 size: 13 residues. The germline CDR1 and CDR2 sequences are MNHEY and SMNVEV (reference sequence). The CDR3 region is CASSLQGNTEAFF. Written as DNA, the CDR3 is TGTGCCAGCAGTTTACAGGGTAACACTGAAGCTTTCTTT.

The chain couples TRBV4-1 to TRBJ2-4; 7 bases fit TRBD1. Germline V gene sequence: CDR1 MGHRA, CDR2 YSYEKL. The CDR3 runs to 16 residues. Trimming cost V 1 base and J 0 bases; bases outside gene matches: 3. In DNA, the CDR3 is TGCGCCAGCAGCCAAGCGACAGGGCTAGCCAAAAACATTCAGTACTTC. This translates into CASSQATGLAKNIQYF.

The gene calls are TRBV2 and TRBJ1-5; D unclear. Trimming removed 5 bases at V and 4 bases at J, with 15 bases between. CDR3 length equals 15 residues. Germline CDR1 SNHLY, CDR2 FYNNEI. This CDR3 is CASSPAEGGNQPQHF. In DNA form, the CDR3 reads TGTGCCAGCAGTCCCGCCGAGGGCGGAAATCAGCCCCAGCATTTT.

The V call is TRBV19, the J call TRBJ1-5, with D unclear. The CDR3 contains 12 residues. Germline V gene sequence: CDR1 LNHDA, CDR2 SQIVND (reference sequence). The germline V and J ends were trimmed by 5 bases and 4 bases, with 6 bases remaining between them. Here the CDR3 reads CASSVINQPQHF. In nucleotides, the CDR3 is TGTGCCAGTAGTGTTATTAATCAGCCCCAGCATTTT.

The chain joins TRBV4-1 to TRBJ1-4; possibly TRBD1 for D (5 bases). The CDR3 has 13 amino acids. From germline, CDR1 is MGHRA and CDR2 YSYEKL. With 1 base removed from V and 8 bases from J, the gap between germline ends came to 8 bases. The CDR3 DNA is TGCGCCAGCAGCCAAGGACAGAAAGAAAAACTGTTTTTT. Its translation: CASSQGQKEKLFF.

The gene calls are TRBV7-3 and TRBJ2-3, with TRBD2 matching over 8 bases. V lost 6 bases to trimming and J lost 0 bases; unmatched junction nucleotides: 5. Germline CDR1 is SGHTA and CDR2 is FQGTGA. The CDR3 runs 15 residues. The CDR3 reads CASSSAGASTDTQYF. In DNA, the CDR3 is TGTGCCAGCAGTTCAGCGGGAGCGAGCACAGATACGCAGTATTTT.

This chain uses TRBV5-1 with TRBJ2-5; 7 positions agree with TRBD1. The germline gives CDR1 SGHRS, CDR2 YFSETQ. V trimming: 6 bases; J trimming: 4 bases; junction bases outside the gene matches: 12. The length of the CDR3 is 15 residues. In nucleotides, the CDR3 is TGCGCCAGCAACAAACCGACAGGGAGTGTAGAGACCCAGTACTTC. Its translation: CASNKPTGSVETQYF.

The V gene is TRBV2, the J gene TRBJ1-5, with D tentatively TRBD1 (5 bases). The germline gives CDR1 SNHLY, CDR2 FYNNEI. Deletions cut 8 bases from V and 2 bases from J, with 10 bases between. The CDR3 has 13 residues. CDR3 sequence reads: CASLKGGNQPQHF. In DNA, the CDR3 is TGTGCCAGCTTGAAAGGGGGCAATCAGCCCCAGCATTTT.

The chain is built from TRBV18 and TRBJ1-5; no reliable D call. Germline V gene data show CDR1 as KGHSH and CDR2 as LQKENI. The CDR3 consists of 14 residues. V was trimmed by 3 bases and J by 0 bases, leaving 6 bases between them. This CDR3 reads CASSPGFSNQPQHF. For the CDR3, the DNA is TGTGCCAGCTCACCGGGATTTAGCAATCAGCCCCAGCATTTT.

The chain uses TRBV2 and TRBJ2-5; D might be TRBD2 (6 bases). Germline CDR1 SNHLY, CDR2 FYNNEI. V lost 5 bases and J lost 7, with 14 bases in between. The CDR3 is 13 amino acids. The CDR3 bases are TGTGCCAGCAGTTCGTCACCGGAGGGGACCCAGTACTTC. This codes for CASSSSPEGTQYF.

J is TRBJ2-4 and V is TRBV19; tentatively, D is TRBD1 (6 bases). The CDR3 contains 14 residues. V lost 7 bases, J lost 7 bases, and 17 bases lay in between. The germline CDR1 and CDR2 sequences are LNHDA and SQIVND (reference sequence). This chain's CDR3 is CASNYRQDLNIQYF. As DNA, the CDR3 is TGTGCCAGTAATTATCGACAGGATCTTAACATTCAGTACTTC. The complete variable domain, with remaining parts taken from reference TRBV19 and TRBJ2-4, reads DGGITQSPKYLFRKEGQNVTLSCEQNLNHDAMYWYRQDPGQGLRLIYYSQIVNDFQKGDIAEGYSVSREKKESFPLTVTSAQKNPTAFYLCASNYRQDLNIQYFGAGTRLSVL.

The chain carries TRBV6-1 and TRBJ2-7; possible D gene TRBD2, 6 bases. V gave up 11 bases and J gave up 0 bases, with 14 bases separating them. The CDR3 has 13 residues. In germline, CDR1 is MNHNS, CDR2 SASEGT. The CDR3 protein is CAGGRDFSYEQYF. Here the CDR3 DNA reads TGTGCCGGGGGACGGGACTTCTCCTACGAGCAGTACTTC.

This chain links TRBV5-5 with TRBJ2-5; D gene unclear. This CDR3 is 11 amino acids long. From germline, CDR1 is SGHKS and CDR2 YYEKEE (reference sequence). The V end was cut by 4 bases, the J end by 10 bases, with 11 bases between. The CDR3 nucleotides read TGTGCCAGCAGCCTCTCGAGCGACCAGTACTTC. Its protein product is CASSLSSDQYF.

The rearrangement joins TRBV7-9 to TRBJ2-1, with D uncertain. The CDR3 totals 14 residues. Germline V gene data show CDR1 as SEHNR and CDR2 as FQNEAQ (reference sequence). V lost 1 base to trimming and J lost 8 bases, with 12 bases between them. Here the CDR3 DNA reads TGTGCCAGCAGCTTAGGTATAAGGGCGGATGAGCAGTTCTTC. Amino acid sequence: CASSLGIRADEQFF.

As regards this clone: Its ends do not fully match the called genes, so a read error is possible. Other DNA sequences in the sample encode the same CDR3. The chain couples TRBV7-9 to TRBJ2-5; 8 bases fit TRBD2. The CDR3 has 16 residues. The germline V gene encodes CDR1 SEHNR and CDR2 FQNEAQ (reference sequence). The CDR3 DNA reads TGCGCCAGCAGCTTCGGTAGCGGGGATAACCAAGAGACCCAGTACTTC. Translating gives CASSFGSGDNQETQYF.

V usage is TRBV5-1 and J usage is TRBJ1-2; a weak D match, TRBD1 (5 bases). Germline V gene data show CDR1 as SGHRS and CDR2 as YFSETQ. CDR3 length equals 13 residues. Deletions cut 1 base from V and 7 bases from J, with 11 bases between. The CDR3 sequence is CASSLLGGRGYTF. In nucleotides, the CDR3 is TGCGCCAGCAGCTTGTTGGGGGGACGTGGCTACACCTTC.